The 21 T cell receptor beta chains reported below all come from one sample, sequenced in a study of tumor-infiltrating lymphocytes in primary liver carcinoma. Total RNA amounting to roughly 480 ng was the source from which TCR beta cDNA was made with a constant-region primer. Each TCR beta library was derived from three nested multiplex PCR rounds that employed slightly modified ARM-PCR. The first two PCR rounds used TRBV1-TRBV30 forward primers with a C-beta reverse primer, 9 to 11 cycles each. Each CDR3 protein gets one entry after TCRdb re-called the multiplex PCR reads with MiXCR. The sample includes roughly 120,000 distinct CDR3 sequences, roughly 69% of them seen just once. Joint extraction of RNA and DNA used about 17-30 mg of bulk tissue that was unsorted. The sequenced sample was liver tumor tissue from sampling region 1. Subset given: tumor region T1, superior pole. The receptor source for this set is an older woman with primary liver carcinoma and hepatitis B virus infection.

The CDR3 DNA sequence: TGTGTCAACAGTTCAGGGGCTGAAGCTTTCTTT. Its translation: CVNSSGAEAFF. The gene calls are TRBV12-3 or TRBV12-4 and TRBJ1-1; D may be TRBD1 (6 bases). The CDR3 runs to 11 residues.

The gene calls are TRBV12-3 or TRBV12-4 and TRBJ2-7, with 7 bases that match TRBD1. V gave up 3 bases and J gave up 3 bases; unmatched junction bases: 17. The CDR3 extends over 18 amino acids. CDR3: CASSFTTGALTTYYEQYF. The CDR3 DNA follows: TGTGCCAGCAGTTTCACCACAGGGGCGCTTACAACTTACTACGAGCAGTACTTC.

Comment on this clonotype: The conserved phenylalanine or tryptophan is not found at the CDR3 terminus, so this likely reflects a read error. The rearrangement joins TRBV11-3 to TRBJ2-7; 12 bases are shared with TRBD1. Germline V gives CDR1 SGHNT, CDR2 YENEEA. This CDR3 has 15 amino acids. The CDR3 DNA reads TGTGCCGGCAGCTTGGGGACAGGGGGCTCCCTCGAGCAGTACTCC. The encoded protein is CAGSLGTGGSLEQYS.

This clonotype was recorded a few times. The chain has TRBV30 and TRBJ2-3; 7 bases line up with TRBD2. The ends lost 3 bases at V and 4 bases at J; junction bases unmatched: 7. Germline V gene data show CDR1 as GTSNPN and CDR2 as SVGIG (reference sequence). The CDR3 runs 14 residues. The CDR3 here is CAWSGGTSADTQYF. CDR3 DNA: TGTGCCTGGAGCGGGGGGACTTCGGCAGATACGCAGTATTTT.

This clonotype came up once. This clone may be a read error of a much larger clone one base away. The chain is built from TRBV28 and TRBJ2-7, with D tentatively TRBD1 or TRBD2 (6 bases each). The CDR3 runs 14 residues. V lost 5 bases and J 5 bases, leaving 16 bases between the germline ends. Germline-derived CDR1 and CDR2 are MDHEN and SYDVKM. CDR3 protein: CASSVGGLGHEQYF. As DNA, the CDR3 is TGTGCCAGCAGTGTTGGGGGGCTAGGCCACGAGCAGTACTTC.

This clonotype was counted a few times. This rearrangement joins TRBV11-2 to TRBJ2-7; 8 bases line up with TRBD2. Per the germline V gene, CDR1 is SGHAT and CDR2 is FQNNGV. With V trimmed by 9 bases and J by 0 bases, 7 bases remained unmatched. The CDR3 has 14 residues. The CDR3 reads CASRQTSVSYEQYF. The CDR3 region has the DNA TGTGCCAGTAGACAGACTAGCGTCTCCTACGAGCAGTACTTC.

This chain connects TRBV11-3 to TRBJ2-3; TRBD2 matches at 8 bases. Trimming took 5 bases from V and 1 from J; bases not matched to a gene: 8. Germline V gene lookup returns CDR1 SGHNT and CDR2 YENEEA. The CDR3 has 16 residues. The CDR3 DNA is TGTGCCAGCAGCACGCCTACTAGCGGAGGCACAGATACGCAGTATTTT. This translates into CASSTPTSGGTDTQYF.

This clonotype turned up a few times. V gene TRBV7-8 combines with J gene TRBJ2-5; 7 bases are shared with TRBD2. The CDR3 length is 15 residues. Trimming at V came to 4 bases and at J to 2 bases, leaving 7 bases not matched to a gene. CDR1 is SGHVS, CDR2 FQNEAQ, per germline. The CDR3 region is CASSYLAVIQETQYF. The CDR3 nucleotides read TGTGCCAGCAGCTATCTAGCGGTGATACAAGAGACCCAGTACTTC. Supplemented by reference TRBV7-8 and TRBJ2-5, the full variable domain reads GAGVSQSPRYKVAKRGQDVALRCDPISGHVSLFWYQQALGQGPEFLTYFQNEAQLDKSGLPSDRFFAERPEGSVSTLKIQRTQQEDSAVYLCASSYLAVIQETQYFGPGTRLLVL.

This clonotype was counted once. The chain combines TRBV11-2 with TRBJ2-7; 8 positions match TRBD2. V dropped 7 bases and J dropped 7; count of bases not matched to a gene: 18. Germline V lookup: CDR1 SGHAT, CDR2 FQNNGV. The CDR3 contains 16 residues. The CDR3 region is CASTTSGREARGEQYF. CDR3 DNA: TGTGCCAGCACGACTTCTGGGCGGGAGGCAAGGGGTGAGCAGTACTTC.

This clonotype was picked up many times. The chain carries TRBV12-3 or TRBV12-4 and TRBJ2-5; maybe TRBD2 (5 bases). The CDR3 extends over 15 amino acids. V gave up 4 bases and J gave up 2 bases, with 14 bases separating them. The CDR3 loop is CASSWRGRGQETQYF. CDR3 bases: TGTGCCAGCAGTTGGAGAGGGAGAGGGCAAGAGACCCAGTACTTC.

About this clonotype: The conserved final phenylalanine or tryptophan is absent from the CDR3, which likely points to a read error. The chain recombines TRBV11-2 with TRBJ2-3, with D tentatively TRBD1 or TRBD2 (7 bases each). This CDR3 spans 17 amino acids. V was trimmed by 4 bases and J by 8 bases, leaving 25 bases between them. The germline CDR1 and CDR2 sequences are SGHAT and FQNNGV. Written as DNA, the CDR3 is TGTGCCAGCAGCTCAGGGGGACTAACGTACACGTCAGGTACGCAGTATGTT. Translating it yields CASSSGGLTYTSGTQYV.

This clonotype was found a few times. The rearrangement links TRBV5-4 to TRBJ2-7, with TRBD2 identical over 8 bases. Germline V gives CDR1 SGHNT, CDR2 YYREEE (reference sequence). V trimming: 2 bases; J trimming: 2 bases; junction bases outside the gene matches: 6. This CDR3 region has 15 residues. The CDR3 sequence is CASSFGAGATYEQYF. CDR3 sequence (DNA): TGTGCCAGCAGCTTCGGAGCGGGAGCGACCTACGAGCAGTACTTC.

As concerns this clonotype: A read error is possible here, since a much larger clone lies one base away. The V and J genes are TRBV7-9 and TRBJ2-3; D may be TRBD1 (5 bases). The CDR3 contains 15 residues. Germline V lookup: CDR1 SEHNR, CDR2 FQNEAQ (reference sequence). The CDR3 loop reads CASSIPLGVDDTRYF. CDR3 bases: TGTGCCAGCAGCATCCCCTTAGGGGTCGATGATACGCGGTATTTT.

As for this clonotype: A much larger clone is a single base away; this may be a read error. This chain connects TRBV7-9 to TRBJ2-1, with 10 bases aligning to TRBD2. The CDR3 covers 17 residues. Per the germline V gene, CDR1 is SEHNR and CDR2 is FQNEAQ (reference sequence). CDR3 nucleotides: TGTGCCAGCAGCTTAGAGGCCTTAGCGGGAGGCTACAGTGAGCAGTTCTTC. It specifies CASSLEALAGGYSEQFF.

A single count supports this clonotype. This may stem from a read error, because a much larger clone lies one nucleotide away. This chain joins TRBV6-1 and TRBJ2-1; D may be TRBD1 (5 bases). The CDR3 spans 13 residues. The germline V gene encodes CDR1 MNHNS and CDR2 SASEGT. The CDR3 protein is CASGEGDPNEQFF. As DNA, the CDR3 is TGTGCCAGCGGTGAAGGGGATCCCAATGAGCAGTTCTTC.

This clonotype was seen at least ten times. The gene calls are TRBV11-2 and TRBJ2-3, with D hard to call. With 1 base removed from V and 2 bases from J, the gap between germline ends came to 7 bases. Germline CDR1 and CDR2: SGHAT and FQNNGV. The CDR3 totals 14 residues. CDR3 sequence reads: CASSLVSYTDTQYF. Here the CDR3 DNA reads TGTGCCAGCAGCTTAGTTAGCTACACAGATACGCAGTATTTT.

Turning to this clonotype: A junction boundary mismatches the germline segment, possibly from a read error. The chain recombines TRBV29-1 with TRBJ2-1; tentative D call: TRBD1 (6 bases). Germline CDR1 SQVTM, CDR2 ANQGSEA. The length of the CDR3 is 15 residues. This CDR3 is CSTQIRGSSYDEQFF. In nucleotides, the CDR3 is TGCAGCACTCAAATCAGGGGAAGCTCCTACGATGAGCAGTTCTTC.

A note on this clonotype: A much larger clone is a single base away; this may be a read error. The V and J genes are TRBV4-2 and TRBJ2-2, with D maybe TRBD1 (6 bases). The V gene's germline CDR1 is LGHNA and CDR2 YNFKEQ. The V end was cut by 0 bases, the J end by 5 bases, with 16 bases between. The length of the CDR3 is 17 residues. The CDR3 DNA reads as TGTGCCAGCAGCCAAGAGGGGGCCACTCAAGGGACCGGGGAGCTGTTTTTT. Translation: CASSQEGATQGTGELFF.

This clonotype was found a few times. V is TRBV2 and J is TRBJ2-7; TRBD1 aligns across 8 bases. V gave up 6 bases and J gave up 2 bases; unmatched junction bases: 0. The CDR3 is made up of 12 amino acids. Germline V gives CDR1 SNHLY, CDR2 FYNNEI. CDR3 sequence: CASRTGAYEQYF. CDR3 nucleotide sequence: TGTGCCAGCAGGACAGGGGCCTACGAGCAGTACTTC.

The chain employs TRBV5-1 and TRBJ2-3, with 9 bases fitting TRBD2. Germline values: CDR1 SGHRS, CDR2 YFSETQ. Trimming removed 8 bases from V and 3 bases from J; junction bases left unmatched: 10. The CDR3 sequence is 15 residues long. CDR3 coding DNA: TGCGCCAGGAGCCCCGGGACTAGCCGTACAGATACGCAGTATTTT. Encoded protein: CARSPGTSRTDTQYF. Variable domain in full (rest from reference TRBV5-1 and TRBJ2-3): KAGVTQTPRYLIKTRGQQVTLSCSPISGHRSVSWYQQTPGQGLQFLFEYFSETQRNKGNFPGRFSGRQFSNSRSEMNVSTLELGDSALYLCARSPGTSRTDTQYFGPGTRLTVL.

As regards this clonotype: The germline gene is not matched at one end of the junction; a read error may be the cause. V is TRBV6-5 and J is TRBJ2-3, with unresolved D. CDR3 size: 14 residues. In germline, CDR1 is MNHEY, CDR2 SVGAGI. CDR3 region: CVSSPGPCDGTQYF. The DNA for the CDR3 is TGTGTCAGCAGTCCTGGCCCTTGTGACGGTACGCAGTATTTT.